A selection of T cell receptor beta chains follows, all from one sample in a study of human T cells and chemical hapten exposure. MiXCR, run by TCRdb on the reads, gives a single entry per CDR3 protein. The table includes about 120,000 distinct CDR3 sequences, roughly 8.5% detected once. The sample was whole blood. Receptors originate from a human donor in good health. Some clones in this sample may be carry-over from other donors' samples. The conserved cysteine and the conserved F or W are not part of the CDR3 here. The size field is filled for only some rows; it gives once, few, many or a size class.

V gene	clone size	J gene	CDR3 protein
TRBV4-3	few	TRBJ2-7	ASSQGQAYEQY
TRBV3-1	few	TRBJ2-1	ASSQGLAGRNEQF
TRBV6-5	-	TRBJ2-7	ASSYSMGASYEQY
TRBV3-1	many	TRBJ1-5	ASSQDPQSNQPQH
TRBV7-2	few	TRBJ2-7	ASSLDPIGYEQY
TRBV23-1	few	TRBJ2-7	ASNRDRGRRAYEQY
TRBV4-1	once	TRBJ2-7	ASSPSYRTGPVYEQY
TRBV6-1	many	TRBJ2-3	ASSVGRLAGGGSTDTQY
TRBV5-6	-	TRBJ1-5	ASSSTGANQPQH
TRBV20-1	many	TRBJ2-7	SARAIPSDEQY
TRBV29-1	-	TRBJ2-5	SGTLGRAETQY
TRBV2	-	TRBJ2-1	ASSSTNEQF
TRBV4-2	-	TRBJ2-7	ASSQEFRTSGGHEQY
TRBV27	few	TRBJ2-7	ASSPLRLRSYEQY
TRBV7-2	many	TRBJ1-6	ASQGLNSPLH
TRBV12-3/TRBV12-4	-	TRBJ2-5	ASSSRQGTLKTQY
TRBV29-1	many	TRBJ2-2	SALTGDSNTGELF
TRBV29-1	-	TRBJ2-2	SVDGQGANTGELF
TRBV5-6	-	TRBJ2-2	ASSYQGNTGELF
TRBV10-3	few	TRBJ2-7	AISRQPYEQY
TRBV6-7	many	TRBJ1-3	ASSYRHLPNSSGNTIY
TRBV29-1	-	TRBJ2-5	SAASGQETQY
TRBV21-1	-	TRBJ2-5	ASSKVLAGRETQY
TRBV2	few	TRBJ1-5	ASSGGTVWH
TRBV18	many	TRBJ2-5	ASSSQGDETQY
TRBV20-1	many	TRBJ2-1	SARDGGLAGFEQF
TRBV6-6	many	TRBJ2-7	ASSYLVATLYEQY
TRBV21-1	-	TRBJ2-4	ASSAYLGAKNIQY
TRBV12-3/TRBV12-4	few	TRBJ2-6	ASSSPGPLSGANVLT
TRBV7-6	few	TRBJ2-7	ASSQSGSPTYEQY
TRBV29-1	-	TRBJ2-1	SVESLNEQF
TRBV5-4	-	TRBJ2-3	ASSWGGESSTDTQY
TRBV12-3/TRBV12-4	many	TRBJ2-1	ASSLKLRGNNEQF
TRBV19	-	TRBJ2-2	ASSILPGLPRSTGELF
TRBV27	many	TRBJ2-3	ASSLQGHHTQY
TRBV7-9	few	TRBJ2-2	ASSQGWAGETGELF
TRBV25-1	-	TRBJ2-7	ASSGMGQGNEQY
TRBV5-1	-	TRBJ2-3	ASSATGTGSDTQY
TRBV12-3/TRBV12-4	many	TRBJ2-2	ASSSGGAAGELF
TRBV3-1	many	TRBJ2-1	ASSPRDRNYNEQF
TRBV10-3	few	TRBJ2-4	AISEGGRTKNIQY
TRBV7-9	many	TRBJ1-3	ASSFRGLSGNTIY
TRBV28	many	TRBJ1-5	ASSSPTGAFNQPQH
TRBV5-8	-	TRBJ2-1	ASSLGPGHLNEQF
TRBV7-2	few	TRBJ2-3	ASSQIRTSGAGDTQY
TRBV27	many	TRBJ1-1	ASSLVGRTEAF
TRBV5-4	few	TRBJ1-2	ASRTLGGAVGGYT
TRBV20-1	-	TRBJ2-7	SASLPSSYEQY
TRBV2	few	TRBJ2-7	ASRQQGASSYEQY
TRBV9	few	TRBJ2-7	ASSVNPGSYEQY
TRBV5-1	few	TRBJ1-1	ASSLRGRTASSRNTEAF
TRBV4-3	many	TRBJ1-1	ASSQGGSREAF
TRBV14	few	TRBJ2-2	ASSWGFVGTNTGELF
TRBV20-1	-	TRBJ1-1	SARDIRVPNTEAF
TRBV6-2/TRBV6-3	-	TRBJ1-1	ASSFPGHTEAF
TRBV6-5	few	TRBJ2-2	ASSYSIVGRGSGELF
TRBV28	-	TRBJ1-1	ASSLTRKNTEAF